This T cell receptor (beta chain) was sequenced for a study of blood T cell repertoires in COVID-19. Study in general: The United States, Italy and Spain provided the acute and convalescent COVID-19 samples. PBMCs, B-cell-depleted T cells, or T cells were the source of the cDNA or gDNA that made up the material.

In the study's own analysis: It was from reference gene primer amplification that nucleated cell counts were estimated. Clones were sequenced by immunoSEQ multiplex PCR, and TCRdb holds only the in-frame ones, with some missing. V and J calls and clone size come straight from that table; D and trimming were deduced from the DNA. This table holds 150,000 to 170,000 clones, about 90% found once. CDR1 GTSNPN and CDR2 SVGIG come from the germline V gene (reference sequence). V was pared by 8 bases and J by 6 bases, with 2 bases of the junction left unmatched. This CDR3 contains 11 residues. The sequencing input was peripheral blood. The source is a man in his fifties or sixties with acute or convalescent COVID-19. This chain connects TRBV30 to TRBJ1-1, with TRBD1 matching over 11 bases. The DNA for the CDR3 is TGTGCCGGGGGACAGGGGGCTGAAGCTTTCTTT. Amino acids: CAGGQGAEAFF.